This T cell receptor beta chain was recorded in a study of cytomegalovirus exposure and HLA in healthy donors. Study details: An earlier analysis identified 95 million to 120 million unique TCR beta sequences in some 180 million T cells. Drawn from HLA-typed donors, about 85 million unique TCRs were held in an early data release. The study, taken as a whole, reports: Indistinguishable V segments, including TRBV6-2 and TRBV6-3, were excluded.

In the case of this clone: The antigen is not known.

The V and J ends lost 3 bases and 8 bases respectively, with 14 bases between them. The CDR3 is made up of 13 amino acids. Germline assignment: CDR1 ENHRY and CDR2 SYGVKD. PCR involved 60 Vbeta and 13 Jbeta primers. Method: immunoSEQ multiplex PCR; TCRdb's copy keeps in-frame clones and lacks some. The data hold about 210,000 clones, with 60% to 80% observed a single time. The sample consisted of PBMCs. This TCR was recovered from a male donor in good health and CMV-seronegative. This rearrangement joins TRBV10-3 to TRBJ2-7, with D possibly matching TRBD1 (6 bases). For the CDR3, the DNA is TGTGCCATCAGTGACTTACAGGGTGGAAAGCAGTACTTC. Translation gives CAISDLQGGKQYF.